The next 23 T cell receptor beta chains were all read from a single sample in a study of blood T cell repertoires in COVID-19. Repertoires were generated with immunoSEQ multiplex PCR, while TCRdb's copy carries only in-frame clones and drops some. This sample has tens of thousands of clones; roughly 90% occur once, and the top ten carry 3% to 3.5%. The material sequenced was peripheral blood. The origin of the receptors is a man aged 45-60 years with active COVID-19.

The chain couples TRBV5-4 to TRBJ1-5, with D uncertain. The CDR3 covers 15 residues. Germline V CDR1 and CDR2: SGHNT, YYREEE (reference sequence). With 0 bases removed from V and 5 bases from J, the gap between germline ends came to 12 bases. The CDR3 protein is CASSLGPGEHQPQHF. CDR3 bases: TGTGCCAGCAGCTTGGGACCCGGGGAACATCAGCCCCAGCATTTT.

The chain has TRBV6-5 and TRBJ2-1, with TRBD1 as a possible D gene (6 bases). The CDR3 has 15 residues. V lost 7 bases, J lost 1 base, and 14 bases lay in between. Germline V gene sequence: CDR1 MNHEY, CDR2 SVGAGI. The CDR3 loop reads CASTIPRGSYNEQFF. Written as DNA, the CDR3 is TGTGCCAGCACTATCCCAAGGGGGTCCTACAATGAGCAGTTCTTC.

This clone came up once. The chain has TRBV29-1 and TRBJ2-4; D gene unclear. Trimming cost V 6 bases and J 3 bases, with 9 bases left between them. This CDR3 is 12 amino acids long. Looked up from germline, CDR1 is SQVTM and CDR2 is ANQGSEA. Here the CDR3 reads CSVDLGKNIQYF. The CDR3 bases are TGCAGCGTAGACTTGGGCAAAAACATTCAGTACTTC.

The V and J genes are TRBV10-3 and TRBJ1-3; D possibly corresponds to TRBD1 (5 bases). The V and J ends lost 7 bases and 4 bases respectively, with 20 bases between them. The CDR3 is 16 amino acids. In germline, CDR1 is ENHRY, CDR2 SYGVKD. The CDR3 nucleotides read TGTGCCATCACACCGGACATGCTCACTCTGGGAAACACCATATATTTT. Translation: CAITPDMLTLGNTIYF.

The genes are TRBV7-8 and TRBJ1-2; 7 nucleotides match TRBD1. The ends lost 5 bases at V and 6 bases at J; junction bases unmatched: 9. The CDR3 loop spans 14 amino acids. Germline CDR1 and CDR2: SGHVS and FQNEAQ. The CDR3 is CASSADREFNGYTF. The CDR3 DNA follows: TGTGCCAGCAGCGCCGACAGGGAATTTAATGGCTACACCTTC.

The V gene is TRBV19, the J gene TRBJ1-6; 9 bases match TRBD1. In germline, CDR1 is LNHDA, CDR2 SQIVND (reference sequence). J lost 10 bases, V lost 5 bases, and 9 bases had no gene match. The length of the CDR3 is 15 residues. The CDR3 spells CASSVPGQGSSPLHF. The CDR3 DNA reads TGTGCCAGTAGTGTCCCGGGACAGGGTAGCTCACCCCTCCACTTT.

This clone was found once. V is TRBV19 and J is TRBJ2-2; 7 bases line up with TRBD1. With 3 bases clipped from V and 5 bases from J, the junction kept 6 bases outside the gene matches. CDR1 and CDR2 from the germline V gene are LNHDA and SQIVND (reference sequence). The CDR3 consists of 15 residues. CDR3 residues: CASSIAGTVTGELFF. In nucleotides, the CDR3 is TGTGCCAGTAGTATTGCCGGGACAGTAACCGGGGAGCTGTTTTTT.

The CDR3 sequence: CASRETGPSQETQYF. CDR3 coding DNA: TGTGCCAGTCGCGAGACAGGCCCATCTCAAGAGACCCAGTACTTC. The rearrangement uses TRBV19 and TRBJ2-5; weak D call: TRBD1 (6 bases). The CDR3 is 15 residues long. Germline lookup yields CDR1 LNHDA and CDR2 SQIVND (reference sequence). Trimming removed 8 bases at V and 2 bases at J, with 18 bases between.

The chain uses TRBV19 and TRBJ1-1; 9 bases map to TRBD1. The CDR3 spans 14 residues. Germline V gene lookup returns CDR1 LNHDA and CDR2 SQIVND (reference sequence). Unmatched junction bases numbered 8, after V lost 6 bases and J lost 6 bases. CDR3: CASSLTGGRPEAFF. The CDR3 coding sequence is TGTGCCAGTAGCCTGACAGGGGGTAGACCTGAAGCTTTCTTT.

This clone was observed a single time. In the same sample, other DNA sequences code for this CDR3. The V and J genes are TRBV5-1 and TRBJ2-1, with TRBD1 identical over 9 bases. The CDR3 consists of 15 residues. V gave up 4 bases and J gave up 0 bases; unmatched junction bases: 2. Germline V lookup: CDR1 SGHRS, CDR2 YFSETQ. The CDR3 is CASSPGQGSYNEQFF. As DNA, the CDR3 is TGCGCCAGCAGCCCGGGACAGGGCTCCTACAATGAGCAGTTCTTC. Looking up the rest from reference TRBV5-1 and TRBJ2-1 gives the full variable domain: KAGVTQTPRYLIKTRGQQVTLSCSPISGHRSVSWYQQTPGQGLQFLFEYFSETQRNKGNFPGRFSGRQFSNSRSEMNVSTLELGDSALYLCASSPGQGSYNEQFFGPGTRLTVL.

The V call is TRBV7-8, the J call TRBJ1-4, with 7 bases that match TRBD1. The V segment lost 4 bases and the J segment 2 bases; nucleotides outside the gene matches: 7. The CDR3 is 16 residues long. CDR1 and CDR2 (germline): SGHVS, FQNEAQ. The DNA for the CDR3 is TGTGCCAGCAGCTCCCTACAGGGGTACACTAATGAAAAACTGTTTTTT. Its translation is CASSSLQGYTNEKLFF. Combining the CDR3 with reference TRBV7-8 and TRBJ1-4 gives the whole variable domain GAGVSQSPRYKVAKRGQDVALRCDPISGHVSLFWYQQALGQGPEFLTYFQNEAQLDKSGLPSDRFFAERPEGSVSTLKIQRTQQEDSAVYLCASSSLQGYTNEKLFFGSGTQLSVL.

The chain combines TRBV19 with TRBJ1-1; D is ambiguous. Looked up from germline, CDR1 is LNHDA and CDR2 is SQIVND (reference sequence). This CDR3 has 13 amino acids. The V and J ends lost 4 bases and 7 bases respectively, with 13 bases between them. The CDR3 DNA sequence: TGTGCCAGTAGTAATCGGGGTCGGGTTGAAGCTTTCTTT. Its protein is CASSNRGRVEAFF.

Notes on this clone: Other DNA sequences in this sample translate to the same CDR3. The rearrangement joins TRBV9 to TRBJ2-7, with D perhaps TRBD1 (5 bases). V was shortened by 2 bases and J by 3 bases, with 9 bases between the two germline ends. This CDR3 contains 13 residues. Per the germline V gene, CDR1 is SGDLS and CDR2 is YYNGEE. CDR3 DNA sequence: TGTGCCAGCAGCGTTACAGGTAGCTACGAGCAGTACTTC. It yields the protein CASSVTGSYEQYF. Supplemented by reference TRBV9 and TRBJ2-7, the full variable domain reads DSGVTQTPKHLITATGQRVTLRCSPRSGDLSVYWYQQSLDQGLQFLIQYYNGEERAKGNILERFSAQQFPDLHSELNLSSLELGDSALYFCASSVTGSYEQYFGPGTRLTVT.

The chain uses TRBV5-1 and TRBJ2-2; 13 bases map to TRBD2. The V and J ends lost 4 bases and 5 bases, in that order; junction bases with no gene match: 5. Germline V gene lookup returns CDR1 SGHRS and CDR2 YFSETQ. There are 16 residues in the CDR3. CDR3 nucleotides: TGCGCCAGCAGCCTCCGGGGACTAGCGGGAACCGGGGAGCTGTTTTTT. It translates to CASSLRGLAGTGELFF.

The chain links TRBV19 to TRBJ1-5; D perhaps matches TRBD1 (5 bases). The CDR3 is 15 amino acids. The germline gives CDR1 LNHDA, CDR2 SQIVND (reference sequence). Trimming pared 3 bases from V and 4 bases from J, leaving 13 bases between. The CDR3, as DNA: TGTGCCAGTAGTATTACGGCAGGGCCAAATCAGCCCCAGCATTTT. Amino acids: CASSITAGPNQPQHF.

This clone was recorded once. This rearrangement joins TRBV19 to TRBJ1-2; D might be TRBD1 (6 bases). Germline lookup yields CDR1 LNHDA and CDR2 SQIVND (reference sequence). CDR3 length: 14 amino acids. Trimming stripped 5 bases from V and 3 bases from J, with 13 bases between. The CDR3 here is CASSLRGGDYGYTF. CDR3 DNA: TGTGCCAGTAGTCTCAGGGGCGGCGACTATGGCTACACCTTC.

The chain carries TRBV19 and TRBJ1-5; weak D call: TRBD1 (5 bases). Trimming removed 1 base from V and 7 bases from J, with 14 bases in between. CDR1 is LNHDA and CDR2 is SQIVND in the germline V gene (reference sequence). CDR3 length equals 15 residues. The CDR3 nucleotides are TGTGCCAGTAGTATAGGTGGGGCAGGGTGGCAGCCCCAGCATTTT. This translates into CASSIGGAGWQPQHF.

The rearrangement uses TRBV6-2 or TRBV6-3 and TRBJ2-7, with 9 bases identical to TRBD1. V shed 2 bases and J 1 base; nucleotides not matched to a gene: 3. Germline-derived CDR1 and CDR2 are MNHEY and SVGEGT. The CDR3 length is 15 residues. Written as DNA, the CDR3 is TGTGCCAGCAGTTACGGGACAGGGAATTCCTACGAGCAGTACTTC. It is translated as CASSYGTGNSYEQYF.

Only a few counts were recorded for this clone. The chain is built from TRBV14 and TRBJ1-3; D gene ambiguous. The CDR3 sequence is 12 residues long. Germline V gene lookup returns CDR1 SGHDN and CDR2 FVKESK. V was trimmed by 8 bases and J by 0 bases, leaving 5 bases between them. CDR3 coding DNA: TGTGCCAGCGCGGTCTCTGGAAACACCATATATTTT. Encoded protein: CASAVSGNTIYF.

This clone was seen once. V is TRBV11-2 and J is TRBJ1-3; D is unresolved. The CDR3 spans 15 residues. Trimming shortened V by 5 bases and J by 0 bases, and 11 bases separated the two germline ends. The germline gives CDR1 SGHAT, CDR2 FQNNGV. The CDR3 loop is CASSPRPGSGNTIYF. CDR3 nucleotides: TGTGCCAGCAGCCCCCGCCCCGGCTCTGGAAACACCATATATTTT.

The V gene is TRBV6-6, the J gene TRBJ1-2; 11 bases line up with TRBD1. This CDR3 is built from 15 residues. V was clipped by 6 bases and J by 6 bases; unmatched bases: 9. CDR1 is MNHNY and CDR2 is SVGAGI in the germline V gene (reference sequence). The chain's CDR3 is CASSLGQGEKDGYTF. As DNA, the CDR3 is TGTGCCAGCAGCTTGGGACAGGGGGAAAAGGATGGCTACACCTTC.

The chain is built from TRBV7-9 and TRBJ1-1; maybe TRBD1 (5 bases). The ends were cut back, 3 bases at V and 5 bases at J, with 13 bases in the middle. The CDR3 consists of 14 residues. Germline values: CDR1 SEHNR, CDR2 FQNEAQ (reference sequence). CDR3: CASSFGGWWTEAFF. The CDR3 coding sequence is TGTGCCAGCAGCTTTGGGGGGTGGTGGACTGAAGCTTTCTTT.

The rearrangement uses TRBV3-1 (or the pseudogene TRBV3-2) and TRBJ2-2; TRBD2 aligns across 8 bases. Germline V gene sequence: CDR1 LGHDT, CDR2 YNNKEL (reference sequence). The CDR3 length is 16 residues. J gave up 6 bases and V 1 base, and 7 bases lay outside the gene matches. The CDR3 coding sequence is TGTGCCAGCAGCCAAGCGGGGGGGTTTGGTGCCGGGGAGCTGTTTTTT. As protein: CASSQAGGFGAGELFF.